Sequencing of this T cell receptor beta chain was carried out in a study of monozygotic twins with inflammatory bowel disease. Germline V gene data show CDR1 as DFQATT and CDR2 as SNEGSKA (reference sequence). CDR3 length: 16 residues. TCRdb reprocessed the 5' RACE reads, with one entry per CDR3 protein and no DNA. Its listing shows 420,000 or so distinct CDR3 sequences. Sequences were obtained from blood. The chain links TRBV20-1 to TRBJ2-7; TCRdb lists TRBD2, though no DNA is available to test this call. This sequence originates from a human donor with ulcerative colitis or Crohn's disease, or a healthy co-twin of an affected twin (not recorded which). This chain's CDR3 is CSARDLGTRLAYEQYF.